The 22 T cell receptor beta chains in this list originate from one sample, sequenced in a study of Ad26.COV2.S vaccination and SARS-CoV-2 variants. The treatment here: over 15 received Ad26.COV2.S at low or high dose, single or two shots; 5 received placebo; per-sample allocation not given. Samples analyzed were those drawn on day 63 after the first vaccine or placebo injection. The table came from immunoSEQ multiplex PCR; TCRdb's copy has only in-frame clones and leaves some out. The sample includes approximately 420,000 clones, 88% seen only once; the top ten take 3.5% to 4%. The source material was peripheral blood, sampled in a trial of Ad26.COV2.S vaccine versus placebo. The origin of the receptors is a person between 18 and 65 years old who received the Ad26.COV2.S COVID-19 vaccine or a placebo.

The rearrangement joins TRBV5-6 to TRBJ1-2; a possible D gene is TRBD1 (5 bases). V was cut by 4 bases and J by 2 bases, with 9 bases left in between. The CDR3 runs to 13 residues. Germline lookup yields CDR1 SGHDT and CDR2 YYEEEE. For the CDR3, the DNA is TGTGCCAGCAGCCCGGGACGGAACTATGGCTACACCTTC. It encodes CASSPGRNYGYTF.

The rearrangement links TRBV6-2 or TRBV6-3 to TRBJ1-1; D is perhaps TRBD1 (5 bases). Trimming removed 3 bases at V and 0 bases at J, with 8 bases between. The CDR3 runs 14 residues. From germline, CDR1 is MNHEY and CDR2 SVGEGT. The CDR3 DNA sequence: TGTGCCAGCAGTTATCAGGGTATGAACACTGAAGCTTTCTTT. Protein: CASSYQGMNTEAFF.

In regard to this clone: Other nucleotide sequences from this sample produce the same CDR3. V gene TRBV27 combines with J gene TRBJ1-1; 8 nucleotides match TRBD1. Germline V gene lookup returns CDR1 MNHEY and CDR2 SMNVEV (reference sequence). V shed 3 bases, J shed 5 bases, and the junction held 5 bases outside the gene matches. The CDR3 length is 14 residues. CDR3 residues: CASSFGQGRTEAFF. In DNA, the CDR3 is TGTGCCAGCAGTTTTGGACAGGGACGGACTGAAGCTTTCTTT.

The chain has TRBV6-2 or TRBV6-3 and TRBJ1-1, with no clear D. Germline CDR1 and CDR2: MNHEY and SVGEGT. The CDR3 loop spans 14 amino acids. V was clipped by 0 bases and J by 0 bases, with 5 bases between them. The CDR3 nucleotides read TGTGCCAGCAGTTACTCTAGCGTGAACACTGAAGCTTTCTTT. Translated: CASSYSSVNTEAFF.

This chain links TRBV30 with TRBJ2-3, with 8 bases that match TRBD1. The CDR3 totals 17 residues. The junction had 13 bases not matched to a gene; V was cut back by 3 bases and J by 2 bases. In germline, CDR1 is GTSNPN, CDR2 SVGIG (reference sequence). Here the CDR3 reads CAWRVRPDRAFTDTQYF. The CDR3 DNA is TGTGCCTGGAGGGTAAGGCCGGACAGGGCTTTCACAGATACGCAGTATTTT.

The chain couples TRBV7-3 to TRBJ2-7; weak D call: TRBD2 (5 bases). V lost 2 bases, J lost 5 bases, and 13 bases lay in between. The CDR3 is 14 residues long. CDR1 is SGHTA, CDR2 FQGTGA, per germline. CDR3 loop: CASSLGPPGNEQYF. DNA for the CDR3: TGTGCCAGCAGCTTAGGGCCTCCCGGGAACGAGCAGTACTTC.

This clone was seen a single time. The chain couples TRBV30 to TRBJ2-5; no clear D gene. The CDR3 runs 13 residues. V dropped 2 bases and J dropped 1 base, with 8 bases sitting between them. The germline V gene encodes CDR1 GTSNPN and CDR2 SVGIG (reference sequence). The CDR3 region is CAWSKQSQETQYF. The CDR3 nucleotides read TGTGCCTGGAGTAAACAGTCCCAAGAGACCCAGTACTTC.

This sequence joins TRBV5-4 and TRBJ2-2; D is uncertain. V dropped 0 bases and J dropped 1 base, with 4 bases sitting between them. The CDR3 consists of 14 residues. Germline CDR1 is SGHNT and CDR2 is YYREEE (reference sequence). The chain's CDR3 is CASSLGLNTGELFF. The DNA of the CDR3 is TGTGCCAGCAGCTTGGGACTGAACACCGGGGAGCTGTTTTTT.

The chain employs TRBV6-5 and TRBJ2-1; D is unclear. V was trimmed by 0 bases and J by 5 bases, leaving 8 bases between them. Germline V lookup: CDR1 MNHEY, CDR2 SVGAGI. CDR3 length: 14 residues. As DNA, the CDR3 is TGTGCCAGCAGTTACTCAGGTAACGACAATGAGCAGTTCTTC. It codes for CASSYSGNDNEQFF.

In its sample, this clone was seen once. The rearrangement uses TRBV5-4 and TRBJ2-7, with D perhaps TRBD1 (5 bases). V dropped 4 bases and J dropped 0 bases, with 11 bases sitting between them. The CDR3 has 14 residues. Per the germline V gene, CDR1 is SGHNT and CDR2 is YYREEE (reference sequence). The CDR3 protein is CASSLKGDSYEQYF. The CDR3 DNA reads TGTGCCAGCAGCCTTAAAGGGGACTCCTACGAGCAGTACTTC.

The genes are TRBV6-5 and TRBJ2-2; D might be TRBD1 (5 bases). Germline CDR1 reads MNHEY; CDR2 reads SVGAGI. There are 15 residues in the CDR3. V was trimmed by 0 bases and J by 6 bases, leaving 11 bases between them. CDR3 loop: CASSYSGRAAGELFF. CDR3 DNA: TGTGCCAGCAGTTACTCGGGCAGGGCGGCCGGGGAGCTGTTTTTT.

The chain uses TRBV5-4 and TRBJ1-1; 8 bases agree with TRBD1. Germline CDR1 SGHNT, CDR2 YYREEE (reference sequence). This CDR3 spans 15 amino acids. The trim removed 9 bases at V and 1 base at J, leaving 11 bases unmatched. In nucleotides, the CDR3 is TGTGCCATTTCGGACAGGGACGAAGGGAACACTGAAGCTTTCTTT. This translates into CAISDRDEGNTEAFF.

This chain joins TRBV9 and TRBJ1-6; D uncertain. The CDR3 runs 13 residues. Trimming took off 1 base at V and 7 bases at J, with 6 bases between the two ends. In germline, CDR1 is SGDLS, CDR2 YYNGEE. CDR3 sequence reads: CASSVTGNSPLHF. CDR3 nucleotides: TGTGCCAGCAGCGTAACGGGAAATTCACCCCTCCACTTT.

V is TRBV6-6 and J is TRBJ2-3; the D gene is possibly TRBD1 (5 bases). Germline lookup yields CDR1 MNHNY and CDR2 SVGAGI (reference sequence). V was shortened by 6 bases and J by 1 base, with 14 bases between the two germline ends. The CDR3 runs to 15 residues. The CDR3, as DNA: TGTGCCAGCAGACCAAAGGGGCAGGGCACAGATACGCAGTATTTT. Translating it yields CASRPKGQGTDTQYF.

This rearrangement joins TRBV27 to TRBJ1-4, with a tentative D call TRBD1 (5 bases). The CDR3 length is 16 residues. The V gene's germline CDR1 is MNHEY and CDR2 SMNVEV (reference sequence). With 6 bases removed from V and 6 bases from J, the gap between germline ends came to 20 bases. The CDR3 loop is CASSPTPQGPDEKLFF. The CDR3 DNA sequence: TGTGCCAGCAGCCCCACTCCCCAGGGACCTGATGAAAAACTGTTTTTT.

The gene calls are TRBV19 and TRBJ1-2; 7 nucleotides agree with TRBD1. The CDR3 consists of 14 residues. Germline lookup yields CDR1 LNHDA and CDR2 SQIVND (reference sequence). The V and J ends lost 3 bases and 4 bases, in that order; junction bases with no gene match: 5. The CDR3, as DNA: TGTGCCAGTAGTATGGTGGCAGGGGGCTATGGCTACACCTTC. This sequence encodes CASSMVAGGYGYTF.

V and J are TRBV4-1 and TRBJ2-5; no definite D call. In germline, CDR1 is MGHRA, CDR2 YSYEKL. The germline V and J ends were trimmed by 3 bases and 5 bases, with 16 bases remaining between them. The CDR3 loop spans 15 amino acids. The CDR3 bases are TGCGCCAGCAGCCAGCTAGGGTCCTTGGGCGAGACCCAGTACTTC. Encoded protein: CASSQLGSLGETQYF.

The chain couples TRBV27 to TRBJ1-1; the D is unclear. CDR1 MNHEY and CDR2 SMNVEV come from the germline V gene (reference sequence). Trimming removed 3 bases from V and 3 bases from J, with 8 bases in between. The CDR3 consists of 13 residues. CDR3 amino acids: CASSLREDTEAFF. CDR3 in DNA: TGTGCCAGCAGTTTGAGGGAGGACACTGAAGCTTTCTTT.

This chain uses TRBV11-2 with TRBJ2-3; TRBD2 matches at 8 bases. Germline CDR1 SGHAT, CDR2 FQNNGV. V dropped 5 bases and J dropped 2; count of bases not matched to a gene: 9. This CDR3 contains 16 residues. Written as DNA, the CDR3 is TGTGCCAGCAGCCCTTTGATGCGGGGGGTCACAGATACGCAGTATTTT. This translates into CASSPLMRGVTDTQYF.

V gene TRBV19 combines with J gene TRBJ2-7; TRBD2 aligns across 9 bases. With 8 bases clipped from V and 7 bases from J, the junction kept 9 bases outside the gene matches. The CDR3 spans 13 residues. The germline V gene encodes CDR1 LNHDA and CDR2 SQIVND (reference sequence). The CDR3 is CASRGLATREQYF. The CDR3 DNA is TGTGCCAGTCGGGGACTAGCCACGCGAGAGCAGTACTTC.

CDR3 sequence reads: CASSPLTGQSYGYTF. The CDR3 DNA sequence: TGTGCCAGCAGCCCCCTGACAGGTCAGAGCTATGGCTACACCTTC. The chain carries TRBV11-2 and TRBJ1-2, with D possibly being TRBD1 (6 bases). Germline CDR1 is SGHAT and CDR2 is FQNNGV. The CDR3 totals 15 residues. Trimming took 5 bases from V and 4 from J, leaving 17 bases between them.

The chain joins TRBV27 to TRBJ1-4, with a possible D match to TRBD1 (6 bases). Germline CDR1 reads MNHEY; CDR2 reads SMNVEV (reference sequence). This CDR3 is 14 amino acids long. Trimming took 4 bases from V and 0 from J, leaving 6 bases between them. The CDR3 loop is CASSYRATNEKLFF. The CDR3 nucleotides are TGTGCCAGCAGTTACAGGGCAACTAATGAAAAACTGTTTTTT.